This T cell receptor (beta chain) came from a study of Ad26.COV2.S vaccination and SARS-CoV-2 variants. Study at large: Once, or twice with 56 days between doses, Ad26.COV2.S was given intramuscularly.

TCRdb's copy holds only in-frame clones and misses some; the assay was immunoSEQ multiplex PCR. The sample carries about half a million clones, about 88% recorded once. Study-level findings and limits: Comparable non-spike TCR breadth was observed in vaccine and placebo recipients. Spike-specific TCR breadth in vaccine recipients exceeded that seen in placebo recipients.

The CDR3 has 15 amino acids. The V end lost 0 bases, the J end lost 1 base, and 8 bases lay between the germline ends. CDR1 and CDR2 from the germline V gene are MNHEY and SVGAGI. About this clone itself: What it recognizes is unknown.

Treatment defined: around 19 received Ad26.COV2.S at low or high dose, single or two shots; several received placebo; per-sample allocation not given. The study sampled participants on day 63 after the first vaccine or placebo injection. Sequences were derived from peripheral blood, sampled in a trial of Ad26.COV2.S vaccine versus placebo. This receptor was identified in a person between 18 and 60 years old who received the Ad26.COV2.S COVID-19 vaccine or a placebo. The chain is built from TRBV6-5 and TRBJ2-3; D unresolved. This CDR3 is CASSYSSARTDTQYF. CDR3 nucleotide sequence: TGTGCCAGCAGTTACTCGAGTGCGCGCACAGATACGCAGTATTTT.